The entry below describes one T cell receptor beta chain. Its specific antigen is unknown. Within one base of it there is no much larger clone, and no base qualities were kept. This record comes from a study of T cell repertoires in Merkel cell carcinoma (dated by TCRdb to between 2019 and 2020). As for the study more broadly: Patients who had received intralesional immunotherapy or systemic immune checkpoint blockade prior to the biopsy were excluded. A diagnosis of MCPyV-positive Merkel cell carcinoma and successful in vitro expansion of tumor-infiltrating lymphocytes were required for inclusion. Tetramer sorting, cloning and paired TCR sequencing of expanded tumor-infiltrating lymphocytes were first used to define MCPyV-specific clonotypes. On the study overall, not on this receptor specifically: The study did not examine normal tissue biopsies.

Every study subject tested positive for serum antibodies to T-antigen and had biopsy-confirmed Merkel cell carcinoma that was MCPyV-positive. Genomic DNA was extracted from over five adjacent 10-micron frozen tumor sections without cell sorting or culture. About 5 x 5 x 5 mm of tumor biopsy tissue was frozen in optimal cutting temperature compound. Hematoxylin and eosin scout sections confirmed abundant Merkel cell carcinoma and infiltrating cells in the frozen biopsy. The immunoSEQ assay was used for TRB CDR3 sequencing and data processing of tumor genomic DNA. Entries here come from immuneACCESS through TCRdb and include only in-frame sequences with V and J called. Some clones fail to appear in such tables; in the studies checked, an unresolved V gene covers under half of the shortfall, and the cause of the remainder is unknown. Across this sample there are some 14,000 clones, with around 74% seen only once. The ten largest clones represent about 15% of the sample.

From the cysteine up to the phenylalanine, the CDR3 has a length of 16 residues. The entry retains the CDR3 DNA only, 48 bases that are in frame from base 1. Per the germline V gene (reference sequence), LNHNV is the CDR1 and YYDKDF is the CDR2. Deletion took 0 bases off V and 4 bases off J, with a span of 10 bases between the germline ends. Here the chain combines TRBV15 and TRBJ2-6; the D region may be TRBD1 or TRBD2, each matching 5 bases equally. The sequencing input was tumor tissue. The TCR sequence derives from an adult with Merkel cell carcinoma. The CDR3 here reads CATSRDRGTGANVLTF. The DNA sequence is as follows: TGTGCCACCAGCAGAGATCGAGGGACCGGGGCCAACGTCCTGACTTTC.